A single sample is the source of the 24 T cell receptor beta chains below, sequenced in a study of beta chain features in type 1 diabetes. What was sequenced were expressed TCRB transcripts, since all of the isolated RNA had been reverse transcribed. Measured with immunoSEQ multiplex PCR; TCRdb has only the in-frame clones, and not every one. Of 850,000 to 900,000 clones in the sample, about a sixth were seen once. The specimen sequenced was naive CD4+ T cells from blood. Receptors originate from a young woman in good health.

The chain is built from TRBV4-1 and TRBJ1-2; possible D gene TRBD1, 6 bases. Per the germline V gene, CDR1 is MGHRA and CDR2 is YSYEKL. This CDR3 has 14 residues. V was clipped by 3 bases and J by 3 bases, with 11 bases between them. The CDR3 protein is CASSQGYRDYGYTF. The CDR3 region has the DNA TGCGCCAGCAGCCAGGGGTACAGGGACTATGGCTACACCTTC.

The V gene is TRBV19, the J gene TRBJ2-7; 9 nucleotides match TRBD2. J was trimmed by 0 bases and V by 9 bases; bases with no gene match: 9. In germline, CDR1 is LNHDA, CDR2 SQIVND (reference sequence). This CDR3 comprises 15 residues. The CDR3 coding sequence is TGTGCCAGCAGAATGGGGACTAGCTACTCCTACGAGCAGTACTTC. Its translation is CASRMGTSYSYEQYF.

The chain uses TRBV19 and TRBJ2-7; 8 bases agree with TRBD2. The germline CDR1 and CDR2 sequences are LNHDA and SQIVND (reference sequence). This CDR3 has 13 residues. J gave up 4 bases and V 6 bases, and 5 bases lay outside the gene matches. CDR3 region: CASSSGSDYEQYF. In nucleotides, the CDR3 is TGTGCCAGTAGCAGCGGGAGTGATTACGAGCAGTACTTC.

This clone was counted ten times or more. V usage is TRBV7-9 and J usage is TRBJ1-1; D unclear. This CDR3 region has 9 residues. V was cut by 5 bases and J by 7 bases, with 2 bases left in between. Germline CDR1 and CDR2: SEHNR and FQNEAQ (reference sequence). This CDR3 is CASSDEAFF. The CDR3 region has the DNA TGTGCCAGCAGCGATGAAGCTTTCTTT.

This clone was detected only a few times. The rearrangement links TRBV2 to TRBJ2-1; 7 nucleotides match TRBD2. The CDR3 totals 11 residues. The J segment lost 8 bases and the V segment lost 8 bases, leaving 3 bases of the junction unmatched. The germline CDR1 and CDR2 sequences are SNHLY and FYNNEI. The CDR3 DNA reads as TGTGCCAGCGGAGCGGGATATGAGCAGTTCTTC. As protein: CASGAGYEQFF.

This clone appeared a few times. Different DNA sequences within this sample yield the same CDR3. The chain uses TRBV5-1 and TRBJ2-7, with D possibly being TRBD2 (5 bases). The V end lost 0 bases, the J end lost 5 bases, and 9 bases lay between the germline ends. Germline V gene lookup returns CDR1 SGHRS and CDR2 YFSETQ. The CDR3 has 13 residues. The CDR3 DNA sequence: TGCGCCAGCAGCTTGGCCACCGGGGACGAGCAGTACTTC. This sequence encodes CASSLATGDEQYF.

This clone has just a few counts. This chain connects TRBV7-2 to TRBJ2-3, with 9 nucleotides matching TRBD2. Germline V lookup: CDR1 SGHTA, CDR2 FQGNSA. Trimming took 5 bases from V and 4 from J; bases not matched to a gene: 13. There are 17 residues in the CDR3. The CDR3 DNA sequence: TGTGCCAGCAGCGATCTGCGACGAACTAGCGGGTCAGATACGCAGTATTTT. Its translation is CASSDLRRTSGSDTQYF.

The chain recombines TRBV7-3 with TRBJ1-4; the D gene is possibly TRBD1 (5 bases). The germline V gene encodes CDR1 SGHTA and CDR2 FQGTGA. The CDR3 is 14 residues long. Trimming shortened V by 5 bases and J by 10 bases, and 17 bases separated the two germline ends. The CDR3 protein is CASSPDSLVGKLFF. For the CDR3, the DNA is TGTGCCAGCAGCCCCGACAGCTTAGTGGGAAAACTGTTTTTT. Filled out from reference TRBV7-3 and TRBJ1-4, the complete variable domain reads GAGVSQTPSNKVTEKGKYVELRCDPISGHTALYWYRQSLGQGPEFLIYFQGTGAADDSGLPNDRFFAVRPEGSVSTLKIQRTERGDSAVYLCASSPDSLVGKLFFGSGTQLSVL.

The chain carries TRBV28 and TRBJ2-2; 7 bases line up with TRBD1. Germline V gives CDR1 MDHEN, CDR2 SYDVKM. CDR3 size: 16 residues. Trimming removed 8 bases from V and 3 bases from J; junction bases left unmatched: 12. CDR3 loop: CASGRPGTVYTGELFF. Written as DNA, the CDR3 is TGTGCCAGCGGCCGTCCCGGGACAGTTTACACCGGGGAGCTGTTTTTT.

A few counts support this clone. The gene calls are TRBV5-8 and TRBJ1-5; D uncertain. The CDR3 totals 14 residues. V was pared by 3 bases and J by 6 bases, with 13 bases between. Looked up from germline, CDR1 is SGHTS and CDR2 is YDEGEE. The CDR3 spells CASSWRSPSQPQHF. The CDR3, as DNA: TGTGCCAGCAGCTGGAGGTCACCAAGTCAGCCCCAGCATTTT.

To note about this clone: The sample contains more than one DNA sequence encoding this CDR3. This chain uses TRBV5-1 with TRBJ2-3, with unresolved D. CDR3 length: 15 residues. Between the trimmed V and J ends, which lost 2 bases and 2 bases, there was a span of 12 bases. Per germline, CDR1 SGHRS and CDR2 YFSETQ. The CDR3 sequence: CASSLGTPFTDTQYF. CDR3 DNA: TGCGCCAGCAGCTTAGGCACTCCCTTCACAGATACGCAGTATTTT.

The genes are TRBV20-1 and TRBJ1-2; a weak D match, TRBD1 (5 bases). Germline V gene data show CDR1 as DFQATT and CDR2 as SNEGSKA (reference sequence). The CDR3 has 11 amino acids. Trimming left V 1 base short and J 8 bases short, with 8 bases between. This CDR3 is CSARGRDGYTF. CDR3 DNA: TGCAGTGCTAGAGGGCGGGACGGCTACACCTTC.

This chain joins TRBV7-9 and TRBJ2-1; 8 positions agree with TRBD2. The V and J ends lost 10 bases and 3 bases, in that order; junction bases with no gene match: 11. The CDR3 is made up of 15 amino acids. CDR1 SEHNR and CDR2 FQNEAQ come from the germline V gene (reference sequence). The CDR3 DNA sequence: TGTGCCACCACCGGCGGGAGGAATAGCTACAATGAGCAGTTCTTC. Protein: CATTGGRNSYNEQFF.

This clone appeared once. The chain is built from TRBV5-1 and TRBJ2-1; TRBD1 or TRBD2 may be the D gene (5 bases each). Trimming left V 1 base short and J 6 bases short, with 11 bases between. CDR1 is SGHRS and CDR2 is YFSETQ in the germline V gene. The CDR3 spans 14 residues. The CDR3 region is CASSLRMGTNEQFF. For the CDR3, the DNA is TGCGCCAGCAGCTTGCGTATGGGGACCAATGAGCAGTTCTTC. Supplemented by reference TRBV5-1 and TRBJ2-1, the full variable domain reads KAGVTQTPRYLIKTRGQQVTLSCSPISGHRSVSWYQQTPGQGLQFLFEYFSETQRNKGNFPGRFSGRQFSNSRSEMNVSTLELGDSALYLCASSLRMGTNEQFFGPGTRLTVL.

This rearrangement joins TRBV28 to TRBJ1-2; 7 nucleotides align to TRBD1. From germline, CDR1 is MDHEN and CDR2 SYDVKM. The junction had 16 bases not matched to a gene; V was cut back by 5 bases and J by 1 base. The CDR3 has 18 amino acids. CDR3 residues: CASSEYAGGGLSNYGYTF. The CDR3 coding sequence is TGTGCCAGCAGTGAATACGCAGGGGGAGGACTTAGTAACTATGGCTACACCTTC.

This clone showed up just a few times. This chain joins TRBV11-2 and TRBJ2-7; 8 bases align to TRBD2. After removal of 4 bases from V and 1 base from J, the junction contained 6 bases not matched to a gene. This CDR3 has 15 amino acids. Germline loops: CDR1 SGHAT, CDR2 FQNNGV. The CDR3: CASSSPSGRSYEQYF. For the CDR3, the DNA is TGTGCCAGCAGCTCACCTAGCGGGCGTTCCTACGAGCAGTACTTC.

The rearrangement links TRBV29-1 to TRBJ2-1; D remains unclear. This CDR3 spans 16 amino acids. Trimming pared 3 bases from V and 0 bases from J, leaving 15 bases between. Looked up from germline, CDR1 is SQVTM and CDR2 is ANQGSEA. The chain's CDR3 is CSVDSQQPLSYNEQFF. Here the CDR3 DNA reads TGCAGCGTTGACTCACAGCAGCCCCTCTCCTACAATGAGCAGTTCTTC.

This chain links TRBV23-1 with TRBJ1-1; D gene unclear. TRBV23-1 is given ORF status, its function remaining uncertain. With 9 bases removed from V and 0 bases from J, the gap between germline ends came to 20 bases. The CDR3 is made up of 16 amino acids. The CDR3 DNA is TGCGCCAGGTACCGGAGTTTCGAGGGCATGAACACTGAAGCTTTCTTT. It translates to CARYRSFEGMNTEAFF.

This rearrangement joins TRBV9 to TRBJ1-4; TRBD1 matches at 10 bases. The junction had 7 bases not matched to a gene; V was cut back by 3 bases and J by 8 bases. The CDR3 length is 15 residues. CDR1 and CDR2 (germline): SGDLS, YYNGEE. Here the CDR3 reads CASSAGTGVEEKLFF. The CDR3 DNA follows: TGTGCCAGCAGCGCCGGGACAGGGGTTGAAGAAAAACTGTTTTTT.

The genes are TRBV29-1 and TRBJ2-1; TRBD2 is a possible D gene (5 bases). This CDR3 spans 14 amino acids. Germline values: CDR1 SQVTM, CDR2 ANQGSEA. The V end was cut by 3 bases, the J end by 4 bases, with 13 bases between. DNA of the CDR3: TGCAGCGTTGAGGAGGAGAGAGTTTACAATGAGCAGTTCTTC. Its translation is CSVEEERVYNEQFF.

The chain joins TRBV25-1 to TRBJ2-1; 7 positions agree with TRBD2. The CDR3 spans 15 residues. Trimming at V came to 0 bases and at J to 3 bases, leaving 2 bases not matched to a gene. Germline V lookup: CDR1 MGHDK, CDR2 SYGVNS. This CDR3 reads CASSEYGGNYNEQFF. The CDR3 nucleotides read TGTGCCAGCAGTGAATACGGGGGGAACTACAATGAGCAGTTCTTC.

This clone has a handful of counts. In the same sample, other DNA sequences code for this CDR3. The chain combines TRBV4-3 with TRBJ2-3; 7 bases match TRBD2. The CDR3 length is 13 residues. With V trimmed by 2 bases and J by 6 bases, 2 bases remained unmatched. In germline, CDR1 is LGHNA, CDR2 YSLEER. The CDR3 nucleotides are TGCGCCAGCAGCCAACCCGGGGGGGATACGCAGTATTTT. Protein product: CASSQPGGDTQYF.

The chain is built from TRBV5-6 and TRBJ1-5, with D maybe TRBD1 (5 bases). The CDR3 spans 15 residues. Trimming shortened V by 4 bases and J by 6 bases, and 17 bases separated the two germline ends. Germline V CDR1 and CDR2: SGHDT, YYEEEE. This CDR3 reads CASSPMSRRGQPQHF. Written as DNA, the CDR3 is TGTGCCAGCAGCCCGATGTCTCGGAGGGGTCAGCCCCAGCATTTT.

A few counts support this clone. Other nucleotide sequences in the sample specify the same CDR3. This chain connects TRBV29-1 to TRBJ2-7, with 10 bases lining up with TRBD1. This CDR3 contains 12 residues. The V and J ends lost 6 bases and 3 bases, in that order; junction bases with no gene match: 2. Germline V gives CDR1 SQVTM, CDR2 ANQGSEA. In nucleotides, the CDR3 is TGCAGCGTCAGGGACAGGGGCTACGAGCAGTACTTC. Translated: CSVRDRGYEQYF.